This T cell receptor beta chain is from a study of T cell clonality in common variable immunodeficiency. Study findings and constraints: In common variable immunodeficiency, TCR beta chains reportedly carried fewer deletions and N-nucleotide insertions.

In its sample, this clone was seen a few times. Its antigen is unknown. The read falls 3 residues short of the CDR3 end, and the missing part is taken from the germline J gene. Only in-frame clones appear in the TCRdb table, and some are missing; sequencing was by immunoSEQ multiplex PCR. The record shows 25,000 to 35,000 clones for this sample, with no singletons present. Most patients and controls had Caucasian heritage. V lost 5 bases and J lost 0, with 5 bases in between. The CDR3 totals 13 residues. Germline loops: CDR1 LNHDA, CDR2 SQIVND (reference sequence). Sequenced: peripheral blood mononuclear cells. V is TRBV19 and J is TRBJ2-1; D is ambiguous. The source is a human donor with common variable immunodeficiency. CDR3 bases read: TGTGCCAGTAGTCCCCGCTCCTACAATGAG. Its translation is CASSPRSYNE. In full, the CDR3 is CASSPRSYNEQFF.